Each of the 5 T cell receptor beta chains below was sequenced from the same sample in a study of blood T cell repertoires in COVID-19. The data were produced by immunoSEQ multiplex PCR, yet TCRdb's version contains in-frame clones alone and is incomplete. The sample holds 150,000 to 200,000 clones; more than 65% are singletons and the top ten take 11%. The sample taken for sequencing was PBMCs or T cells enriched from blood (not recorded which). The origin of the receptors is a man aged 45-60 years who had recovered from COVID-19.

This chain connects TRBV19 to TRBJ2-7; 12 bases are shared with TRBD1. The V segment lost 1 base and the J segment 3 bases; nucleotides outside the gene matches: 4. Germline lookup yields CDR1 LNHDA and CDR2 SQIVND (reference sequence). This CDR3 is built from 16 residues. This CDR3 is CASSIGGTGGDYEQYF. Here the CDR3 DNA reads TGTGCCAGTAGTATAGGTGGGACAGGGGGCGACTACGAGCAGTACTTC.

The V and J genes are TRBV14 and TRBJ2-5, with 9 bases aligning to TRBD2. Trimming at V came to 1 base and at J to 4 bases, leaving 1 base not matched to a gene. Germline CDR1 SGHDN, CDR2 FVKESK. The CDR3 is 14 amino acids. The CDR3 is CASSQGGGAETQYF. CDR3 DNA sequence: TGTGCCAGCAGCCAAGGCGGGGGGGCAGAGACCCAGTACTTC. Full variable domain (missing parts from reference TRBV14 and TRBJ2-5): EAGVTQFPSHSVIEKGQTVTLRCDPISGHDNLYWYRRVMGKEIKFLLHFVKESKQDESGMPNNRFLAERTGGTYSTLKVQPAELEDSGVYFCASSQGGGAETQYFGPGTRLLVL.

The gene calls are TRBV10-3 and TRBJ2-7; D might be TRBD1 (6 bases). In germline, CDR1 is ENHRY, CDR2 SYGVKD. The CDR3 sequence is 12 residues long. V was cut by 5 bases and J by 2 bases, with 7 bases left in between. As DNA, the CDR3 is TGTGCCATCAGTACAGGGCCCTACGAGCAGTACTTC. Its translation: CAISTGPYEQYF.

V gene TRBV30 combines with J gene TRBJ1-1; 8 bases are a match to TRBD1. The germline V gene has CDR1 GTSNPN and CDR2 SVGIG (reference sequence). The CDR3 is 11 amino acids. Unmatched junction bases numbered 1, after V lost 5 bases and J lost 5 bases. The CDR3 DNA follows: TGTGCCTGGGACAGGGGAACTGAAGCTTTCTTT. Translated, it gives CAWDRGTEAFF.

The genes are TRBV5-1 and TRBJ1-4; the D gene is possibly TRBD1 (6 bases). The V gene lost 0 bases and the J gene lost 7 bases, with 13 bases spanning the gap. Germline V gene data show CDR1 as SGHRS and CDR2 as YFSETQ. The CDR3 contains 15 residues. CDR3: CASSLGWGRGEKLFF. DNA of the CDR3: TGCGCCAGCAGCTTGGGCTGGGGGCGAGGTGAAAAACTGTTTTTT.